This entry lists 27 T cell receptor beta chains sequenced from one sample in a study of blood T cell repertoires in COVID-19. The method was immunoSEQ multiplex PCR; TCRdb's version includes in-frame clones alone and lacks a portion of them. The data contain about 250,000 clones, 85% of them singletons. The specimen sequenced was peripheral blood. The receptors here all came from a man aged 45-65 years with COVID-19, enrolled during active disease.

The rearrangement joins TRBV5-1 to TRBJ2-5, with TRBD2 matching 9 bases. Germline V gene sequence: CDR1 SGHRS, CDR2 YFSETQ. The CDR3 has 14 amino acids. J gave up 5 bases and V 7 bases, and 9 bases lay outside the gene matches. CDR3 bases: TGCGCCAGCCGCAATAGCGGGGGAGACGAGACCCAGTACTTC. Translated, it gives CASRNSGGDETQYF.

The chain combines TRBV5-8 with TRBJ1-2, with 9 bases that match TRBD1. J lost 2 bases, V lost 4 bases, and 6 bases had no gene match. Germline CDR1 SGHTS, CDR2 YDEGEE. The CDR3 has 15 amino acids. CDR3 amino acids: CASSLPGQGNYGYTF. CDR3 coding DNA: TGTGCCAGCAGCCTTCCGGGACAGGGCAACTATGGCTACACCTTC. Combining the CDR3 with reference TRBV5-8 and TRBJ1-2 gives the whole variable domain EAGVTQSPTHLIKTRGQQATLRCSPISGHTSVYWYQQALGLGLQFLLWYDEGEERNRGNFPPRFSGRQFPNYSSELNVNALELEDSALYLCASSLPGQGNYGYTFGSGTRLTVV.

The chain is built from TRBV6-5 and TRBJ1-1; 9 nucleotides line up with TRBD1. Germline V lookup: CDR1 MNHEY, CDR2 SVGAGI. CDR3 length: 13 amino acids. Trimming removed 6 bases from V and 6 bases from J; junction bases left unmatched: 5. CDR3 DNA: TGTGCCAGCAGCGGACAGGGGCGTCCTGAAGCTTTCTTT. Its translation: CASSGQGRPEAFF.

The V gene is TRBV7-9, the J gene TRBJ2-5; 8 bases map to TRBD1. In germline, CDR1 is SEHNR, CDR2 FQNEAQ (reference sequence). With 2 bases clipped from V and 5 bases from J, the junction kept 10 bases outside the gene matches. This CDR3 is built from 16 residues. The DNA of the CDR3 is TGTGCCAGCAGCTTAATGACAGGGGCCCTCCAGGAGACCCAGTACTTC. This sequence encodes CASSLMTGALQETQYF.

The gene calls are TRBV6-2 or TRBV6-3 and TRBJ1-1; D uncertain. The V gene's germline CDR1 is MNHEY and CDR2 SVGEGT. This CDR3 spans 15 amino acids. With 0 bases removed from V and 5 bases from J, the gap between germline ends came to 13 bases. The CDR3 DNA follows: TGTGCCAGCAGTTACTCGAACAGCCCCGGAACTGAAGCTTTCTTT. Protein: CASSYSNSPGTEAFF.

This clone was detected once. The rearrangement uses TRBV3-1 (or the pseudogene TRBV3-2) and TRBJ2-5; 11 bases map to TRBD2. With 6 bases clipped from V and 5 bases from J, the junction kept 8 bases outside the gene matches. This CDR3 is built from 15 residues. Germline lookup yields CDR1 LGHDT and CDR2 YNNKEL (reference sequence). DNA of the CDR3: TGTGCCAGCAGAACTACTAGCGGGGGCGCGGAGACCCAGTACTTC. Translated, it gives CASRTTSGGAETQYF.

The chain combines TRBV7-9 with TRBJ2-2; TRBD1 might be the D (5 bases). The CDR3 totals 16 residues. V lost 3 bases and J 6 bases, leaving 17 bases between the germline ends. Germline CDR1 SEHNR, CDR2 FQNEAQ (reference sequence). The CDR3 protein is CASSLGLFRAAGELFF. In nucleotides, the CDR3 is TGTGCCAGCAGCTTGGGGCTCTTTCGGGCAGCCGGGGAGCTGTTTTTT.

The V gene is TRBV6-1, the J gene TRBJ2-7; a weak D match, TRBD1 (5 bases). Trimming shortened V by 1 base and J by 12 bases, and 13 bases separated the two germline ends. There are 12 residues in the CDR3. Germline CDR1 MNHNS, CDR2 SASEGT. This chain's CDR3 is CASSEGSFDRYF. CDR3 coding DNA: TGTGCCAGCAGTGAAGGAAGTTTCGACAGGTACTTC.

This rearrangement joins TRBV5-8 to TRBJ2-1, with D perhaps matching TRBD1 (6 bases). Germline assignment: CDR1 SGHTS and CDR2 YDEGEE. The CDR3 is 15 residues long. Trimming pared 1 base from V and 4 bases from J, leaving 12 bases between. CDR3 coding DNA: TGTGCCAGCAGCTTGCGAACAGGGAAATACAATGAGCAGTTCTTC. The encoded protein is CASSLRTGKYNEQFF. Drawing the rest from reference TRBV5-8 and TRBJ2-1, the complete variable domain is EAGVTQSPTHLIKTRGQQATLRCSPISGHTSVYWYQQALGLGLQFLLWYDEGEERNRGNFPPRFSGRQFPNYSSELNVNALELEDSALYLCASSLRTGKYNEQFFGPGTRLTVL.

The rearrangement links TRBV10-3 to TRBJ2-7; possibly TRBD1 for D (6 bases). The CDR3 sequence is 15 residues long. The V and J ends lost 10 bases and 2 bases respectively, with 21 bases between them. The germline CDR1 and CDR2 sequences are ENHRY and SYGVKD. The CDR3 loop is CATQLSGGLAYEQYF. The CDR3 nucleotides are TGTGCCACCCAACTATCTGGGGGCCTCGCCTACGAGCAGTACTTC.

The chain joins TRBV7-2 to TRBJ2-7, with D unclear. From germline, CDR1 is SGHTA and CDR2 FQGNSA. Deletions cut 3 bases from V and 6 bases from J, with 12 bases between. The length of the CDR3 is 13 residues. The CDR3 protein is CASSFLGVLEQYF. The CDR3 coding sequence is TGTGCCAGCAGCTTCCTCGGAGTACTCGAGCAGTACTTC.

This clone was observed a handful of times. This chain uses TRBV4-2 with TRBJ1-5; tentatively, D is TRBD1 (5 bases). V lost 4 bases to trimming and J lost 10 bases, with 14 bases between them. This CDR3 comprises 13 residues. Germline loops: CDR1 LGHNA, CDR2 YNFKEQ. CDR3 amino acids: CASSPAGDRPQHF. In DNA form, the CDR3 reads TGTGCCAGCAGCCCCGCGGGGGATCGACCCCAGCATTTT.

The V call is TRBV5-1, the J call TRBJ1-4; TRBD1 is a possible D gene (5 bases). Trimming stripped 0 bases from V and 7 bases from J, with 10 bases between. Looked up from germline, CDR1 is SGHRS and CDR2 is YFSETQ. The length of the CDR3 is 14 residues. The CDR3 sequence is CASSLGQGGEKLFF. CDR3 DNA sequence: TGCGCCAGCAGCTTGGGTCAGGGTGGTGAAAAACTGTTTTTT.

The rearrangement uses TRBV7-2 and TRBJ2-5, with unresolved D. V was pared by 1 base and J by 2 bases, with 8 bases between. The CDR3 is 14 amino acids. The germline gives CDR1 SGHTA, CDR2 FQGNSA. CDR3 loop: CASSLGGEQETQYF. CDR3 in DNA: TGTGCCAGCAGCTTAGGCGGAGAACAAGAGACCCAGTACTTC.

V and J are TRBV19 and TRBJ1-6, with a tentative D call TRBD1 (6 bases). V gave up 4 bases and J gave up 10 bases, with 17 bases separating them. The CDR3 length is 15 residues. CDR1 is LNHDA, CDR2 SQIVND, per germline (reference sequence). The DNA of the CDR3 is TGTGCCAGTAGTACACAGGGAGCCCGAAGGTCACCCCTCCACTTT. Protein sequence: CASSTQGARRSPLHF.

This chain joins TRBV28 and TRBJ2-3; D is possibly TRBD2 (6 bases). V was clipped by 6 bases and J by 0 bases, with 19 bases between them. Germline V lookup: CDR1 MDHEN, CDR2 SYDVKM. CDR3 length: 17 amino acids. Here the CDR3 reads CASSSLVGGPSTDTQYF. The CDR3 region has the DNA TGTGCCAGCAGCTCCCTCGTAGGAGGGCCTAGCACAGATACGCAGTATTTT.

The chain links TRBV19 to TRBJ1-2; TRBD1 aligns across 7 bases. CDR3 length: 16 amino acids. Germline V CDR1 and CDR2: LNHDA, SQIVND (reference sequence). V trimming: 5 bases; J trimming: 3 bases; junction bases outside the gene matches: 12. The CDR3 coding sequence is TGTGCCAGTAGTGGTCTTGGGGGGACAGATGACTATGGCTACACCTTC. Protein sequence: CASSGLGGTDDYGYTF.

The V gene is TRBV9, the J gene TRBJ2-6; perhaps TRBD1 as D (5 bases). V was cut by 3 bases and J by 8 bases, with 9 bases left in between. Germline CDR1 SGDLS, CDR2 YYNGEE. This CDR3 comprises 13 residues. The CDR3 protein is CASSGDSTNVLTF. The DNA for the CDR3 is TGTGCCAGCAGCGGAGACAGTACCAACGTCCTGACTTTC.

The rearrangement joins TRBV15 to TRBJ1-2; D unclear. This CDR3 comprises 12 residues. CDR1 is LNHNV and CDR2 is YYDKDF in the germline V gene (reference sequence). Trimming pared 5 bases from V and 4 bases from J, leaving 8 bases between. CDR3 sequence (DNA): TGTGCCACCAGCGGAGCGAGCTATGGCTACACCTTC. Translated: CATSGASYGYTF.

The chain is built from TRBV5-1 and TRBJ2-3; D is perhaps TRBD1 (5 bases). V lost 5 bases and J lost 0, with 13 bases in between. The V gene's germline CDR1 is SGHRS and CDR2 YFSETQ. The CDR3 spans 15 residues. Here the CDR3 reads CASSLTGFSTDTQYF. The CDR3 DNA is TGCGCCAGCAGTTTAACAGGATTTAGCACAGATACGCAGTATTTT.

The J gene is TRBJ2-7, the V gene TRBV7-8; D possibly corresponds to TRBD1 (7 bases). The ends were cut back, 4 bases at V and 2 bases at J, with 15 bases in the middle. The CDR3 is 15 residues long. Germline values: CDR1 SGHVS, CDR2 FQNEAQ. The CDR3 here is CASSSRQGGPYEQYF. Here the CDR3 DNA reads TGTGCCAGCAGCTCCCGACAGGGAGGACCCTACGAGCAGTACTTC.

This chain links TRBV19 with TRBJ2-7; D gene ambiguous. Deletions cut 4 bases from V and 0 bases from J, with 7 bases between. The CDR3 is made up of 13 amino acids. CDR1 and CDR2 (germline): LNHDA, SQIVND (reference sequence). CDR3 bases: TGTGCCAGTAGTAGTGGCCACTCCTACGAGCAGTACTTC. Amino acid sequence: CASSSGHSYEQYF.

The chain is built from TRBV29-1 and TRBJ2-5; 13 bases line up with TRBD2. Germline V gene lookup returns CDR1 SQVTM and CDR2 ANQGSEA. The length of the CDR3 is 15 residues. The V segment lost 4 bases and the J segment 5 bases; nucleotides outside the gene matches: 7. DNA of the CDR3: TGCAGCGTTGCCCGACTAGCGGGGGGCGGCGAGACCCAGTACTTC. Translating gives CSVARLAGGGETQYF.

The rearrangement links TRBV3-1 (or the pseudogene TRBV3-2) to TRBJ2-3; D ambiguous. Trimming took 1 base from V and 0 from J, leaving 5 bases between them. The CDR3 loop spans 14 amino acids. Germline CDR1 and CDR2: LGHDT and YNNKEL (reference sequence). CDR3 sequence reads: CASSQVRSTDTQYF. CDR3 in DNA: TGTGCCAGCAGCCAAGTGCGGAGCACAGATACGCAGTATTTT.

This clone has more than one count but fewer than ten. This chain uses TRBV2 with TRBJ1-6, with D possibly matching TRBD1 (5 bases). The CDR3 extends over 15 amino acids. CDR1 is SNHLY, CDR2 FYNNEI, per germline. V lost 1 base, J lost 11 bases, and 15 bases lay in between. CDR3 region: CASSEVGHRGPPLHF. CDR3 DNA sequence: TGTGCCAGCAGTGAAGTAGGACACCGTGGTCCACCCCTCCACTTT.

The V call is TRBV4-1, the J call TRBJ2-3; D might be TRBD1 (6 bases). Germline V gene lookup returns CDR1 MGHRA and CDR2 YSYEKL. The V gene lost 4 bases and the J gene lost 3 bases, with 11 bases spanning the gap. This CDR3 has 14 amino acids. CDR3 amino acids: CASSPRTVTDTQYF. DNA for the CDR3: TGCGCCAGCAGCCCTCGGACAGTTACAGATACGCAGTATTTT.

The gene calls are TRBV6-5 and TRBJ1-2; 9 nucleotides match TRBD1. In germline, CDR1 is MNHEY, CDR2 SVGAGI. This CDR3 has 16 amino acids. V was clipped by 4 bases and J by 5 bases; unmatched bases: 11. The CDR3 DNA reads TGTGCCAGCAGTTCCAGGGGACAGGGCGGAGGGTATGGCTACACCTTC. Translation: CASSSRGQGGGYGYTF.